Detailed here is one T cell receptor (beta chain). Participant reports of clinical history set cohort assignment. Libraries were prepared by immunoSEQ multiplex PCR; TCRdb keeps only in-frame clonotypes and omits some of them. The table records 220,000 or so clones, over 75% of them present only once. This sample is part of a study of blood T cell repertoires in COVID-19. Looking at the study overall: The United States, Italy and Spain provided the acute and convalescent COVID-19 samples.

The receptor's source is a young woman in a cohort exposed to, infected with or recovered from COVID-19 (not recorded which). Sequencing was done on a sample of PBMCs or T cells enriched from blood (not recorded which).

The CDR3 loop reads CASSSRTSSETQYF. DNA of the CDR3: TGTGCCAGCAGCTCAAGGACTAGTTCGGAGACCCAGTACTTC. V is TRBV4-2 and J is TRBJ2-5; 7 positions match TRBD2. This CDR3 comprises 14 residues. The V gene end was trimmed by 5 bases and the J gene end by 5 bases; junction bases not matched to a gene: 8. Germline V gene lookup returns CDR1 LGHNA and CDR2 YNFKEQ.